Shown below are 22 T cell receptor beta chains from a single sample sequenced in a study of T cell changes during pregnancy in multiple sclerosis. The assay was immunoSEQ multiplex PCR, and TCRdb's table has in-frame clones only and misses some. This table has more than 55,000 clones, about 94% appearing once. This material consisted of CD8+ T cells from peripheral blood mononuclear cells, taken after pregnancy. Receptors originate from a female donor with multiple sclerosis, enrolled in a pregnancy study.

The chain couples TRBV29-1 to TRBJ1-1; maybe TRBD1 (5 bases). Between the trimmed V and J ends, which lost 3 bases and 10 bases, there was a span of 12 bases. The germline CDR1 and CDR2 sequences are SQVTM and ANQGSEA. CDR3 length: 11 amino acids. The CDR3 is CSVEFREGAFF. CDR3 coding DNA: TGCAGCGTTGAGTTCAGGGAAGGAGCTTTCTTT.

The rearrangement uses TRBV27 and TRBJ2-7; TRBD2 matches at 12 bases. Germline assignment: CDR1 MNHEY and CDR2 SMNVEV (reference sequence). The V and J ends lost 4 bases and 2 bases, in that order; junction bases with no gene match: 6. The CDR3 has 16 residues. In nucleotides, the CDR3 is TGTGCCAGCAGTTCTAGGACTAGCGGGACGGCCTACGAGCAGTACTTC. Amino acid sequence: CASSSRTSGTAYEQYF.

The J gene is TRBJ1-1, the V gene TRBV9; D is perhaps TRBD1 (6 bases). The germline V gene encodes CDR1 SGDLS and CDR2 YYNGEE. The CDR3 length is 15 residues. Trimming took 3 bases from V and 8 from J, leaving 20 bases between them. The CDR3 is CASSEGRYRDTEAFF. Written as DNA, the CDR3 is TGTGCCAGCAGCGAGGGACGGTACAGGGATACGGAAGCTTTCTTT. Full variable domain (rest looked up from reference TRBV9 and TRBJ1-1): DSGVTQTPKHLITATGQRVTLRCSPRSGDLSVYWYQQSLDQGLQFLIQYYNGEERAKGNILERFSAQQFPDLHSELNLSSLELGDSALYFCASSEGRYRDTEAFFGQGTRLTVV.

The J gene is TRBJ2-7, the V gene TRBV6-1; TRBD1 is a possible D gene (6 bases). Trimming removed 6 bases from V and 0 bases from J, with 15 bases in between. The germline V gene encodes CDR1 MNHNS and CDR2 SASEGT. The CDR3 length is 15 residues. CDR3 region: CASRNRDKSSYEQYF. DNA of the CDR3: TGTGCCAGCAGGAACCGGGACAAGAGCTCCTACGAGCAGTACTTC.

This clone is a singleton in its sample. This chain links TRBV25-1 with TRBJ2-7; weak D call: TRBD1 (6 bases). V lost 8 bases, J lost 7 bases, and 15 bases lay in between. Looked up from germline, CDR1 is MGHDK and CDR2 is SYGVNS. This CDR3 contains 12 residues. In nucleotides, the CDR3 is TGTGCCAGCCGGGACACCATCGGGGAGCAGTACTTC. Protein: CASRDTIGEQYF.

The V and J genes are TRBV4-1 and TRBJ2-2; D is perhaps TRBD2 (5 bases). Trimming left V 0 bases short and J 2 bases short, with 10 bases between. The germline CDR1 and CDR2 sequences are MGHRA and YSYEKL. There are 16 residues in the CDR3. The CDR3 protein is CASSQDGRTNTGELFF. Written as DNA, the CDR3 is TGCGCCAGCAGCCAAGACGGCAGGACTAACACCGGGGAGCTGTTTTTT.

V gene TRBV27 combines with J gene TRBJ1-1, with a tentative D call TRBD1 (5 bases). Germline V lookup: CDR1 MNHEY, CDR2 SMNVEV (reference sequence). The CDR3 totals 13 residues. Trimming shortened V by 5 bases and J by 8 bases, and 15 bases separated the two germline ends. CDR3 coding DNA: TGTGCCAGCAGTCCGCCCCGGGGGGAGGAAGCTTTCTTT. This encodes CASSPPRGEEAFF.

The chain joins TRBV7-9 to TRBJ2-7, with 7 bases that match TRBD1. The junction had 6 bases not matched to a gene; V was cut back by 4 bases and J by 0 bases. Looked up from germline, CDR1 is SEHNR and CDR2 is FQNEAQ (reference sequence). The CDR3 covers 15 residues. DNA for the CDR3: TGTGCCAGCAGCTCCACAGGGGCGAGCTCCTACGAGCAGTACTTC. Translation gives CASSSTGASSYEQYF.

The V gene is TRBV2, the J gene TRBJ2-7; D not certain. This CDR3 has 13 residues. Per germline, CDR1 SNHLY and CDR2 FYNNEI. The V end lost 2 bases, the J end lost 5 bases, and 10 bases lay between the germline ends. CDR3 in amino acids: CASSEYNYNEQYF. As DNA, the CDR3 is TGTGCCAGCAGTGAATACAACTATAACGAGCAGTACTTC.

V usage is TRBV21-1 and J usage is TRBJ1-5; TRBD1, the table's D call, was not compared with the DNA. TRBV21-1 is a documented pseudogene. This CDR3 is built from 19 residues. This CDR3 reads CASSKRVRTRPVSNQPQHF. The CDR3 DNA sequence: TGTGCCAGCAGCAAACGAGTTAGGACACGGCCTGTGAGCAATCAGCCCCAGCATTTT.

This chain links TRBV19 with TRBJ2-1; 9 nucleotides align to TRBD2. The CDR3 extends over 15 amino acids. CDR1 is LNHDA and CDR2 is SQIVND in the germline V gene (reference sequence). After removal of 7 bases from V and 0 bases from J, the junction contained 4 bases not matched to a gene. In nucleotides, the CDR3 is TGTGCCAGTATCGGGCGGGAGGGCTCCTACAATGAGCAGTTCTTC. This sequence encodes CASIGREGSYNEQFF.

CDR3 sequence: CASSGELTGTARYGYTF. The CDR3 DNA is TGCGCCAGCAGTGGAGAGCTTACCGGGACAGCCCGCTATGGCTACACCTTC. This sequence joins TRBV10-1 and TRBJ1-2; the match to TRBD1 covers 7 bases. The CDR3 totals 17 residues. Germline V CDR1 and CDR2: WNHNN, SYGVQD (reference sequence). The J segment lost 4 bases and the V segment lost 4 bases, leaving 15 bases of the junction unmatched.

This chain links TRBV27 with TRBJ1-5; D is uncertain. V shed 4 bases and J shed 0 bases, with 7 bases lying between them. Looked up from germline, CDR1 is MNHEY and CDR2 is SMNVEV (reference sequence). The CDR3 spans 14 residues. CDR3 in amino acids: CASSSGISNQPQHF. The CDR3 nucleotides are TGTGCCAGCAGTTCGGGAATTAGCAATCAGCCCCAGCATTTT.

The rearrangement uses TRBV27 and TRBJ2-3; D gene unclear. Germline lookup yields CDR1 MNHEY and CDR2 SMNVEV (reference sequence). The CDR3 runs to 17 residues. The V and J ends lost 6 bases and 0 bases respectively, with 19 bases between them. The CDR3 spells CASRWAGGRTSTDTQYF. For the CDR3, the DNA is TGTGCCAGCAGGTGGGCTGGTGGCAGAACTAGCACAGATACGCAGTATTTT.

The chain is built from TRBV7-8 and TRBJ1-1, with D unclear. The germline CDR1 and CDR2 sequences are SGHVS and FQNEAQ. The CDR3 has 12 residues. V was pared by 2 bases and J by 7 bases, with 8 bases between. The DNA for the CDR3 is TGTGCCAGCAGCTTAAGGAGGGTTGAAGCTTTCTTT. Translated: CASSLRRVEAFF. The full variable domain, rest sourced from reference TRBV7-8 and TRBJ1-1, is GAGVSQSPRYKVAKRGQDVALRCDPISGHVSLFWYQQALGQGPEFLTYFQNEAQLDKSGLPSDRFFAERPEGSVSTLKIQRTQQEDSAVYLCASSLRRVEAFFGQGTRLTVV.

The gene calls are TRBV9 and TRBJ1-5; 7 bases line up with TRBD1. CDR1 and CDR2 (germline): SGDLS, YYNGEE. With 4 bases clipped from V and 3 bases from J, the junction kept 7 bases outside the gene matches. The CDR3 runs to 15 residues. For the CDR3, the DNA is TGTGCCAGCAGCACGACCGGGACAGACAATCAGCCCCAGCATTTT. Translated, it gives CASSTTGTDNQPQHF.

The rearrangement joins TRBV15 to TRBJ1-1; 7 bases line up with TRBD1. V was pared by 5 bases and J by 0 bases, with 3 bases of the junction left unmatched. The CDR3 spans 14 residues. The germline V gene encodes CDR1 LNHNV and CDR2 YYDKDF (reference sequence). This CDR3 reads CATSGDRLNTEAFF. CDR3 in DNA: TGTGCCACCAGCGGGGACAGATTGAACACTGAAGCTTTCTTT.

The V call is TRBV7-2, the J call TRBJ2-1; the match to TRBD2 covers 14 bases. This CDR3 is 15 amino acids long. Germline V gene lookup returns CDR1 SGHTA and CDR2 FQGNSA. J lost 8 bases, V lost 5 bases, and 5 bases had no gene match. CDR3 DNA: TGTGCCAGCAGCGTAGGGACTAGCGGGGGCGATGAGCAGTTCTTC. This gives the protein CASSVGTSGGDEQFF. Supplemented by reference TRBV7-2 and TRBJ2-1, the full variable domain reads GAGVSQSPSNKVTEKGKDVELRCDPISGHTALYWYRQSLGQGLEFLIYFQGNSAPDKSGLPSDRFSAERTGGSVSTLTIQRTQQEDSAVYLCASSVGTSGGDEQFFGPGTRLTVL.

The chain carries TRBV27 and TRBJ2-7; D is perhaps TRBD1 (6 bases). V dropped 3 bases and J dropped 2 bases, with 17 bases sitting between them. The CDR3 extends over 16 amino acids. The germline gives CDR1 MNHEY, CDR2 SMNVEV (reference sequence). For the CDR3, the DNA is TGTGCCAGCAGTTTGATCCTGGGGACATCGACCTACGAGCAGTACTTC. Translating gives CASSLILGTSTYEQYF.

The rearrangement links TRBV7-8 to TRBJ2-3, with D perhaps matching TRBD1 (10 bases). Germline CDR1 and CDR2: SGHVS and FQNEAQ. The length of the CDR3 is 21 residues. The V gene lost 1 base and the J gene lost 4 bases, with 30 bases spanning the gap. Here the CDR3 reads CASSLGGTGEWYERGADTQYF. DNA for the CDR3: TGTGCCAGCAGCTTAGGAGGGACAGGGGAATGGTATGAGCGGGGGGCAGATACGCAGTATTTT. Based on the CDR3 plus reference TRBV7-8 and TRBJ2-3, the full variable domain is GAGVSQSPRYKVAKRGQDVALRCDPISGHVSLFWYQQALGQGPEFLTYFQNEAQLDKSGLPSDRFFAERPEGSVSTLKIQRTQQEDSAVYLCASSLGGTGEWYERGADTQYFGPGTRLTVL.

The V gene is TRBV21-1, the J gene TRBJ1-5; TRBD1 is the table's D call and was not checked against the DNA. TRBV21-1 has pseudogene status. This CDR3 has 13 residues. CDR3 residues: CASSKPRQGPQHF. The CDR3 bases are TGTGCCAGCAGCAAACCACGACAGGGGCCCCAGCATTTT.

This clone is a singleton in its sample. This sequence joins TRBV28 and TRBJ1-2; 9 positions agree with TRBD1. The CDR3 is 17 residues long. CDR1 and CDR2 (germline): MDHEN, SYDVKM. Trimming removed 5 bases from V and 4 bases from J; junction bases left unmatched: 14. The CDR3 DNA follows: TGTGCCAGCAGTCCATTACCCGGGACAGGGAGATTCTATGGCTACACCTTC. This gives the protein CASSPLPGTGRFYGYTF.